Presented here are 27 T cell receptor beta chains from one specimen sequenced in a study of shared clonotypes between healthy human individuals (dated by TCRdb to the early 2020s). Libraries were constructed by the immunoSEQ multiplex PCR assay. The table comes from immuneACCESS by way of TCRdb, which keeps in-frame sequences with V and J called. Part of the clones is missing from these tables; in studies checked, under half for an unresolved V gene and the rest for unknown reasons. The sample table shows about 490,000 clones, and over 70% are seen once. The ten most abundant clones make up about 12% of the sample. The sample consisted of PBMCs. These receptors were obtained from a woman between 35 and 50 years old in good health. Some clones in this sample may be carry-over from other donors' samples.

V usage is TRBV28 and J usage is TRBJ1-4; D ambiguous. This CDR3 is 15 amino acids long. Germline lookup yields CDR1 MDHEN and CDR2 SYDVKM. V lost 10 bases to trimming and J lost 0 bases, with 15 bases between them. For the CDR3, the DNA is TGTGCCACCCTCGGGGAGGGAGCAACTAATGAAAAACTGTTTTTT. It yields the protein CATLGEGATNEKLFF.

This chain uses TRBV5-1 with TRBJ1-1, with D maybe TRBD1 (5 bases). The CDR3 sequence is 12 residues long. The V end lost 2 bases, the J end lost 4 bases, and 6 bases lay between the germline ends. Germline V lookup: CDR1 SGHRS, CDR2 YFSETQ. The CDR3 region has the DNA TGCGCCAGCAGCTTAAGGGGCACTGAAGCTTTCTTT. Its translation is CASSLRGTEAFF.

As regards this clone: Just one base apart from a much larger clone, this may be a read error. The chain employs TRBV11-1 and TRBJ1-6; weak D call: TRBD1 (5 bases). This CDR3 contains 13 residues. The germline gives CDR1 SGHAT, CDR2 FQDESV (reference sequence). CDR3 region: CASSLVGASPLRF. CDR3 nucleotide sequence: TGTGCCAGCAGCTTGGTTGGGGCTTCACCCCTCCGCTTT.

The chain couples TRBV7-2 to TRBJ2-5; tentative D call: TRBD2 (6 bases). CDR1 is SGHTA and CDR2 is FQGNSA in the germline V gene. V was trimmed by 1 base and J by 9 bases, leaving 27 bases between them. The CDR3 contains 18 residues. As DNA, the CDR3 is TGTGCCAGCAGCTTAGGCGCGGGGCGGGATGTCGGAAGAGGGGCCCAGTACTTC. Translation gives CASSLGAGRDVGRGAQYF.

The chain couples TRBV18 to TRBJ1-2, with 10 nucleotides matching TRBD1. CDR3 length equals 14 residues. J lost 8 bases, V lost 5 bases, and 8 bases had no gene match. Looked up from germline, CDR1 is KGHSH and CDR2 is LQKENI. The CDR3 DNA sequence: TGTGCCAGCTCATTGAGAGGGACAGGGGAAGGCTACACCTTC. As protein: CASSLRGTGEGYTF.

A note on this clone: This sequence is one base from a far larger clone and is likely a read error. The CDR3 spells CAISRYNNQPQHF. The CDR3 DNA is TGTGCCATCAGCCGGTACAACAATCAGCCCCAGCATTTT. The chain joins TRBV10-3 to TRBJ1-5; D remains unclear. The CDR3 length is 13 residues. V was shortened by 6 bases and J by 3 bases, with 9 bases between the two germline ends. Germline V gives CDR1 ENHRY, CDR2 SYGVKD.

This sequence joins TRBV28 and TRBJ2-7; 8 bases fit TRBD1. Unmatched junction bases numbered 9, after V lost 5 bases and J lost 6 bases. Germline lookup yields CDR1 MDHEN and CDR2 SYDVKM. This CDR3 is built from 14 residues. The CDR3 spells CASSALGQGAEQYF. CDR3 sequence (DNA): TGTGCCAGCAGTGCCCTCGGACAGGGCGCCGAGCAGTACTTC.

DNA of the CDR3: TGTGCCAGCTCACCCACCTCGGGACAGGCCTCTGGAAACACCATATATTTT. It encodes CASSPTSGQASGNTIYF. This chain connects TRBV18 to TRBJ1-3; 8 nucleotides align to TRBD1. The ends lost 3 bases at V and 0 bases at J; junction bases unmatched: 7. CDR1 is KGHSH, CDR2 LQKENI, per germline. This CDR3 comprises 17 residues.

This clone has ten or more counts. Other DNA sequences from this sample encode an identical CDR3 as well. J is TRBJ1-2 and V is TRBV30; D is undetermined. V was pared by 0 bases and J by 2 bases, with 7 bases between. This CDR3 has 13 residues. In germline, CDR1 is GTSNPN, CDR2 SVGIG (reference sequence). This chain's CDR3 is CAWSVLTNYGYTF. For the CDR3, the DNA is TGTGCCTGGAGTGTATTAACAAACTATGGCTACACCTTC.

This clone was seen ten or more times. The chain recombines TRBV7-3 with TRBJ2-7; D perhaps matches TRBD2 (7 bases). Germline CDR1 is SGHTA and CDR2 is FQGTGA. This CDR3 is 16 amino acids long. V lost 5 bases, J lost 1 base, and 18 bases lay in between. The CDR3 DNA is TGTGCCAGCAGCCCAGGATGGGAGGGGACATCCTACGAGCAGTACTTC. As protein: CASSPGWEGTSYEQYF.

V usage is TRBV25-1 and J usage is TRBJ1-1; TRBD1 is a possible D gene (5 bases). CDR1 and CDR2 from the germline V gene are MGHDK and SYGVNS. Deletions cut 1 base from V and 3 bases from J, with 15 bases between. The CDR3 contains 16 residues. CDR3 nucleotides: TGTGCCAGCAGTGAATTGCGTGGGGCTGATTACACTGAAGCTTTCTTT. Its protein product is CASSELRGADYTEAFF. The variable domain in full, with the rest retrieved from reference TRBV25-1 and TRBJ1-1, is EADIYQTPRYLVIGTGKKITLECSQTMGHDKMYWYQQDPGMELHLIHYSYGVNSTEKGDLSSESTVSRIRTEHFPLTLESARPSHTSQYLCASSELRGADYTEAFFGQGTRLTVV.

The chain joins TRBV28 to TRBJ2-2; a possible D gene is TRBD1 (5 bases). The V and J ends lost 6 bases and 3 bases respectively, with 17 bases between them. Germline CDR1 is MDHEN and CDR2 is SYDVKM. The CDR3 contains 16 residues. The CDR3, as DNA: TGTGCCAGCAGCCAACTCAGGGTGCATTACACCGGGGAGCTGTTTTTT. Translated: CASSQLRVHYTGELFF.

The chain carries TRBV29-1 and TRBJ2-1, with 7 bases lining up with TRBD2. The trim removed 4 bases at V and 0 bases at J, leaving 3 bases unmatched. Germline assignment: CDR1 SQVTM and CDR2 ANQGSEA. The CDR3 is made up of 14 amino acids. The CDR3 sequence: CSVVSGTSYNEQFF. The CDR3 nucleotides read TGCAGCGTTGTAAGCGGGACCTCCTACAATGAGCAGTTCTTC.

The chain links TRBV7-8 to TRBJ2-5; 7 nucleotides line up with TRBD1. Germline-derived CDR1 and CDR2 are SGHVS and FQNEAQ. This CDR3 region has 15 residues. Trimming removed 5 bases from V and 4 bases from J; junction bases left unmatched: 10. CDR3 sequence (DNA): TGTGCCAGCAGCCCCTCGACAGGGAACGGAGAGACCCAGTACTTC. This gives the protein CASSPSTGNGETQYF.

J is TRBJ1-4 and V is TRBV7-9; possible D gene TRBD1, 5 bases. In germline, CDR1 is SEHNR, CDR2 FQNEAQ (reference sequence). Trimming stripped 5 bases from V and 8 bases from J, with 18 bases between. This CDR3 has 15 residues. The CDR3 loop reads CASSPGHLTGEKLFF. The CDR3 DNA is TGTGCCAGCAGCCCAGGACACCTAACGGGGGAAAAACTGTTTTTT. Full variable domain (missing parts from reference TRBV7-9 and TRBJ1-4): DTGVSQNPRHKITKRGQNVTFRCDPISEHNRLYWYRQTLGQGPEFLTYFQNEAQLEKSRLLSDRFSAERPKGSFSTLEIQRTEQGDSAMYLCASSPGHLTGEKLFFGSGTQLSVL.

The chain has TRBV4-2 and TRBJ1-1; D not resolved. The length of the CDR3 is 13 residues. Germline CDR1 and CDR2: LGHNA and YNFKEQ. V lost 0 bases and J lost 8, with 10 bases in between. CDR3 sequence: CASSQDLQREAFF. In DNA form, the CDR3 reads TGTGCCAGCAGCCAAGATCTACAGAGAGAAGCTTTCTTT.

CDR3 nucleotides: TGCAGCACCACTCCGGGACAGGGGGCGGGTGGTACGCAGTATTTT. Translating it yields CSTTPGQGAGGTQYF. This sequence joins TRBV29-1 and TRBJ2-3; 12 bases align to TRBD1. Germline CDR1 and CDR2: SQVTM and ANQGSEA. V gave up 8 bases and J gave up 8 bases; unmatched junction bases: 14. This CDR3 comprises 15 residues.

The gene calls are TRBV7-9 and TRBJ1-3; D call uncertain. The ends were cut back, 3 bases at V and 1 base at J, with 7 bases in the middle. This CDR3 is built from 14 residues. The germline V gene has CDR1 SEHNR and CDR2 FQNEAQ (reference sequence). CDR3 region: CASSLTTSGNTIYF. The DNA of the CDR3 is TGTGCCAGCAGCTTGACAACGTCTGGAAACACCATATATTTT. The variable domain in full, with the rest retrieved from reference TRBV7-9 and TRBJ1-3, is DTGVSQNPRHKITKRGQNVTFRCDPISEHNRLYWYRQTLGQGPEFLTYFQNEAQLEKSRLLSDRFSAERPKGSFSTLEIQRTEQGDSAMYLCASSLTTSGNTIYFGEGSWLTVV.

The chain employs TRBV18 and TRBJ1-2; 12 bases match TRBD1. The V gene's germline CDR1 is KGHSH and CDR2 LQKENI. The CDR3 has 16 residues. The J segment lost 4 bases and the V segment lost 3 bases, leaving 6 bases of the junction unmatched. The CDR3 loop reads CASSPGTGGEGYGYTF. The CDR3 DNA follows: TGTGCCAGCTCACCCGGGACAGGGGGCGAGGGCTATGGCTACACCTTC.

With regard to this clone: This probably arose from a read error, given a far larger clone one base away. The V gene is TRBV10-3, the J gene TRBJ2-5; 9 nucleotides agree with TRBD1. Germline CDR1 is ENHRY and CDR2 is SYGVKD. V shed 9 bases and J 13 bases; nucleotides not matched to a gene: 12. The length of the CDR3 is 12 residues. CDR3 region: CAIRQGEDERYF. The CDR3 nucleotides read TGTGCCATACGACAGGGGGAGGACGAGCGGTACTTC.

This rearrangement joins TRBV21-1 to TRBJ2-5. TRBV21-1 is reported as a pseudogene. The CDR3 covers 11 residues. The CDR3 nucleotides are TGTGCCAGCAGCAAAAGGGAGACCCAGTACTTC. It specifies CASSKRETQYF.

The chain joins TRBV29-1 to TRBJ2-7; 9 nucleotides align to TRBD2. Gene TRBJ2-1 matches the end of the DNA better, so the J call may be wrong. The CDR3 runs 15 residues. Per the germline V gene, CDR1 is SQVTM and CDR2 is ANQGSEA. CDR3: CSVRAGGDGYNEQFF. In DNA form, the CDR3 reads TGCAGCGTTCGGGCGGGAGGGGACGGTTACAATGAGCAGTTCTTC.

V gene TRBV7-3 combines with J gene TRBJ2-6; D ambiguous. Germline lookup yields CDR1 SGHTA and CDR2 FQGTGA. The CDR3 length is 16 residues. V was clipped by 4 bases and J by 2 bases, with 12 bases between them. CDR3 protein: CASSSLVGTGANVLTF. The DNA of the CDR3 is TGTGCCAGCAGCTCATTGGTGGGGACTGGGGCCAACGTCCTGACTTTC.

CDR3 sequence (DNA): TGTGCCAGCAAAGAGGGGGCGCTTGCGGGTGTTTACGAGCAGTACTTC. This encodes CASKEGALAGVYEQYF. The chain combines TRBV5-6 with TRBJ2-7; 7 bases are shared with TRBD1. V gave up 6 bases and J gave up 4 bases; unmatched junction bases: 16. CDR1 is SGHDT, CDR2 YYEEEE, per germline. This CDR3 comprises 16 residues.

This chain uses TRBV6-1 with TRBJ1-5; 10 nucleotides match TRBD1. CDR1 MNHNS and CDR2 SASEGT come from the germline V gene. V dropped 4 bases and J dropped 7; count of bases not matched to a gene: 7. The CDR3 covers 15 residues. The CDR3, as DNA: TGTGCCAGCAGTGGCCCGACAGGGGGCTGGCAGCCCCAGCATTTT. The encoded protein is CASSGPTGGWQPQHF.

With regard to this clone: This likely traces to a read error, being one base from a far larger clone. The V gene is TRBV7-9, the J gene TRBJ1-2; 7 bases line up with TRBD1. J gave up 14 bases and V 8 bases, and 14 bases lay outside the gene matches. CDR1 and CDR2 (germline): SEHNR, FQNEAQ (reference sequence). The CDR3 has 12 amino acids. The CDR3 coding sequence is TGTGCCAGCGGCACTAGCTGGGACAGAAAGACCTTC. Its protein product is CASGTSWDRKTF.

V gene TRBV11-2 combines with J gene TRBJ2-7; 7 nucleotides match TRBD1. Germline V lookup: CDR1 SGHAT, CDR2 FQNNGV. With 1 base clipped from V and 1 base from J, the junction kept 4 bases outside the gene matches. The CDR3 loop spans 15 amino acids. This CDR3 reads CASSLVPRGSYEQYF. CDR3 sequence (DNA): TGTGCCAGCAGCTTAGTCCCCAGGGGGTCCTACGAGCAGTACTTC.